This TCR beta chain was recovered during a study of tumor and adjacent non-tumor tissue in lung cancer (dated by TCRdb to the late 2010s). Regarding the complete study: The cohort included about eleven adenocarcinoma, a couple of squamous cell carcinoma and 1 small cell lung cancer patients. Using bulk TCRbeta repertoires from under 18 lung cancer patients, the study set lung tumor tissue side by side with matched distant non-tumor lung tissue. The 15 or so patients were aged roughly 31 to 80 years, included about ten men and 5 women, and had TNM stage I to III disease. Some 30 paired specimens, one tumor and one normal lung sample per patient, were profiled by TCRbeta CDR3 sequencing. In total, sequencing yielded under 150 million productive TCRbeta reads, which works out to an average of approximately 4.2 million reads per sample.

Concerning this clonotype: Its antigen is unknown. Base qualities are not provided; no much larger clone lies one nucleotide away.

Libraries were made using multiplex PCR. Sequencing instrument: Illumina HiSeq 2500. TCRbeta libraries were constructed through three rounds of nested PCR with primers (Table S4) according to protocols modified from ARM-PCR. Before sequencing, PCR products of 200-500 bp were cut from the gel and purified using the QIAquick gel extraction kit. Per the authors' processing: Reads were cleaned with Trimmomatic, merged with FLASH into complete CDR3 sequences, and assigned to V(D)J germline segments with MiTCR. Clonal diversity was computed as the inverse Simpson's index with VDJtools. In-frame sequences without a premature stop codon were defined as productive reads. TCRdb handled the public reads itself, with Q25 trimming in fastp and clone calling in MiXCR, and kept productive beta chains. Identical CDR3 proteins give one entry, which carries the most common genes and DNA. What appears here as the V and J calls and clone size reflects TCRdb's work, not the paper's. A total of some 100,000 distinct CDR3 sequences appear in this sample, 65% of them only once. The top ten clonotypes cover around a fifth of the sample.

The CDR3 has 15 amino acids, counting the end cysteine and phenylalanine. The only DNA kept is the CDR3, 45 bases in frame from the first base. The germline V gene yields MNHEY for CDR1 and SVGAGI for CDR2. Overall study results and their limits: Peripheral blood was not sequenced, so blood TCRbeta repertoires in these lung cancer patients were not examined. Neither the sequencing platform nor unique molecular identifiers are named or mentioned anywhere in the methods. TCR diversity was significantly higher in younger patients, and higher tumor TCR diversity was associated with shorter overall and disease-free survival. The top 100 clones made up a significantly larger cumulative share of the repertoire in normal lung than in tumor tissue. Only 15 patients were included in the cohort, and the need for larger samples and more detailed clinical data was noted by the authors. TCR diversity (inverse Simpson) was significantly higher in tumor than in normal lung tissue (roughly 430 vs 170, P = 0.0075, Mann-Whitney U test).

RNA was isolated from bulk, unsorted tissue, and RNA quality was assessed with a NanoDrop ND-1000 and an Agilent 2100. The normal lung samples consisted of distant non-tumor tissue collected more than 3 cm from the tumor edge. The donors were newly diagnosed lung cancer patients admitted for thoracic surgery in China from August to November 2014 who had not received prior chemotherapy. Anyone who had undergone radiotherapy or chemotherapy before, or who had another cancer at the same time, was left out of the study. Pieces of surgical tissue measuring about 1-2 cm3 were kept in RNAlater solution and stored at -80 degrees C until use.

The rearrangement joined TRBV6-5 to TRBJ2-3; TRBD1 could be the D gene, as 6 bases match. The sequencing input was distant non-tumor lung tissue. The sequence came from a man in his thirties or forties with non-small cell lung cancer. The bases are TGTGCTAGCCATAGGGGACACGGAGGCTGGGATACGCAGTATTTT. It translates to CASHRGHGGWDTQYF.